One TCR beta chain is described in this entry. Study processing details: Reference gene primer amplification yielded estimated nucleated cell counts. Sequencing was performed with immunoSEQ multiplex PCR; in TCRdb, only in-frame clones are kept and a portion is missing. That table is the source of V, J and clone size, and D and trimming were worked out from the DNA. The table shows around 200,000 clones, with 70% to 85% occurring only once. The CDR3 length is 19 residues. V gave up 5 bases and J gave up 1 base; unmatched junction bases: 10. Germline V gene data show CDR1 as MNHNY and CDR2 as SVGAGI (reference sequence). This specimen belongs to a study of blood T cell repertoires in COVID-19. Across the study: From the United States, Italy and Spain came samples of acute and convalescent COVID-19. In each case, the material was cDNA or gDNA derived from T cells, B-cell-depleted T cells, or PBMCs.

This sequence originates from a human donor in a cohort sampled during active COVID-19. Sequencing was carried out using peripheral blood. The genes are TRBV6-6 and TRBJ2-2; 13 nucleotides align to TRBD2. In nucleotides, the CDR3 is TGTGCCAGCAGTCCACTCGGGACTAGCGGGGAAATGAACACCGGGGAGCTGTTTTTT. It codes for CASSPLGTSGEMNTGELFF.